The clone carrying this T cell receptor beta chain has more than one count but fewer than ten. Its antigen is unidentified. These data are taken from a study of CD8 T cells in ankylosing spondylitis. General study points: Disease-associated clones were reportedly significantly overrepresented in matched ankylosing spondylitis synovial fluid. It appeared that ankylosing spondylitis blood was characterized by a TCR beta motif of several highly homologous variants.

CDR1 is DFQATT and CDR2 is SNEGSKA in the germline V gene (reference sequence). The CDR3 has 18 amino acids. Trimming shortened V by 5 bases and J by 4 bases, and 27 bases separated the two germline ends. TCRdb fed the 5' RACE reads into MiXCR, producing one record per CDR3 protein. The sample lists hundreds of thousands of distinct CDR3 sequences; approximately 26% were seen once. The rearrangement uses TRBV20-1 and TRBJ2-1, with D tentatively TRBD2 (8 bases). This clonotype was obtained from a male donor with ankylosing spondylitis. What was sequenced was blood, either unsorted or a sorted T cell fraction (not recorded which). The CDR3 loop is CSALTGPLRTSGYNEQFF. CDR3 in DNA: TGCAGTGCTTTGACAGGGCCCTTAAGAACTAGCGGATACAATGAGCAGTTCTTC.